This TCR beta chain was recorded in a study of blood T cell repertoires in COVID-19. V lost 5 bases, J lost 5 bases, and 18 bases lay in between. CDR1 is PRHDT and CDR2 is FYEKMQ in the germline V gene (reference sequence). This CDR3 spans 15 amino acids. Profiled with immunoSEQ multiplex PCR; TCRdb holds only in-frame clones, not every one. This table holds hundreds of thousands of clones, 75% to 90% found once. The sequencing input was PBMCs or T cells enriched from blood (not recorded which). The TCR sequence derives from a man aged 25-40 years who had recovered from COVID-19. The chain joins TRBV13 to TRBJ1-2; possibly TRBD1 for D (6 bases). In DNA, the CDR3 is TGTGCCAGCAGCGCCCCGAGGTTGGGGGCATATGGCTACACCTTC. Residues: CASSAPRLGAYGYTF.